The subject of this entry is one TCR beta chain. Its antigen is unknown. The data belong to a study of T cell responses to AZD1222 COVID-19 vaccine. The data were produced by immunoSEQ multiplex PCR, yet TCRdb's version contains in-frame clones alone and is incomplete. The data show about 150,000 clones, around 90% seen once. V dropped 6 bases and J dropped 3 bases, with 13 bases sitting between them. Germline V gene sequence: CDR1 MDHEN, CDR2 SYDVKM. This CDR3 region has 14 residues. The study's findings and limits: Clonal diversity was possibly underestimated, and white British individuals and females predominated among donors.

The material sequenced was peripheral blood, taken 28 days after the second AZD1222 dose. The receptor was isolated from an adult who received the AZD1222 COVID-19 vaccine. V gene TRBV28 combines with J gene TRBJ2-3, with D perhaps matching TRBD1 or TRBD2 (6 bases each). This chain's CDR3 is CASRTGRRTDTQYF. In DNA, the CDR3 is TGTGCCAGCAGAACAGGGAGGAGGACAGATACGCAGTATTTT.